The 32 T cell receptor beta chains reported below all come from one sample, sequenced in a study of cytomegalovirus exposure and HLA in healthy donors. Clones were read by immunoSEQ multiplex PCR, and TCRdb kept only the in-frame ones, dropping some. The table shows 95,000 to 150,000 clones, with about 87% occurring only once. The specimen sequenced was PBMCs. All receptors come from a woman between 18 and 30 years old in good health and CMV-seronegative.

The chain uses TRBV27 and TRBJ2-5, with unresolved D. V lost 2 bases to trimming and J lost 2 bases, with 6 bases between them. Germline V gene lookup returns CDR1 MNHEY and CDR2 SMNVEV (reference sequence). This CDR3 comprises 13 residues. CDR3 nucleotide sequence: TGTGCCAGCAGTTTAGAGAGACAAGAGACCCAGTACTTC. Translated, it gives CASSLERQETQYF.

This clone was recorded only once. The J gene is TRBJ2-1, the V gene TRBV7-9; 8 bases line up with TRBD1. The length of the CDR3 is 15 residues. Trimming cost V 2 bases and J 9 bases; bases outside gene matches: 9. Per the germline V gene, CDR1 is SEHNR and CDR2 is FQNEAQ (reference sequence). CDR3 protein: CASSLSRQGAGEQFF. CDR3 sequence (DNA): TGTGCCAGCAGCTTATCTCGGCAGGGGGCAGGTGAGCAGTTCTTC.

This clone was detected only once. The chain is built from TRBV5-1 and TRBJ1-1; a weak D match, TRBD1 (5 bases). This CDR3 has 14 residues. Trimming stripped 0 bases from V and 1 base from J, with 7 bases between. The germline V gene has CDR1 SGHRS and CDR2 YFSETQ. The CDR3 region has the DNA TGCGCCAGCAGCTTGGGACAGCAGAACACTGAAGCTTTCTTT. Amino acid sequence: CASSLGQQNTEAFF.

The chain employs TRBV5-1 and TRBJ1-1; 8 nucleotides align to TRBD1. V was pared by 6 bases and J by 4 bases, with 11 bases of the junction left unmatched. In germline, CDR1 is SGHRS, CDR2 YFSETQ. CDR3 length: 15 amino acids. CDR3 in DNA: TGCGCCAGCAATCCGGGGCAGGGGGCTGGCACTGAAGCTTTCTTT. Its protein is CASNPGQGAGTEAFF.

CDR3 nucleotide sequence: TGTGCCAGCAGTTATAACAGACAAGAGACCCAGTACTTC. It specifies CASSYNRQETQYF. V is TRBV27 and J is TRBJ2-5; D ambiguous. Germline loops: CDR1 MNHEY, CDR2 SMNVEV (reference sequence). The CDR3 contains 13 residues. V was shortened by 4 bases and J by 2 bases, with 8 bases between the two germline ends.

This chain uses TRBV5-1 with TRBJ1-5; D might be TRBD1 (6 bases). Deletions cut 4 bases from V and 3 bases from J, with 14 bases between. Per germline, CDR1 SGHRS and CDR2 YFSETQ. The CDR3 is 15 residues long. This CDR3 reads CASSMGGRDNQPQHF. As DNA, the CDR3 is TGCGCCAGCAGCATGGGGGGGCGAGACAATCAGCCCCAGCATTTT.

CDR3 amino acids: CASRSGQGKAGNTIYF. The CDR3 DNA follows: TGTGCCAGCCGTTCTGGACAGGGAAAAGCTGGAAACACCATATATTTT. The genes are TRBV6-5 and TRBJ1-3; TRBD1 matches 8 bases. Trimming removed 8 bases from V and 2 bases from J; junction bases left unmatched: 11. CDR3 length: 16 amino acids. Germline CDR1 MNHEY, CDR2 SVGAGI.

This rearrangement joins TRBV4-1 to TRBJ2-7, with a possible D match to TRBD2 (6 bases). The V end was cut by 4 bases, the J end by 0 bases, with 13 bases between. The CDR3 contains 15 residues. The germline V gene has CDR1 MGHRA and CDR2 YSYEKL. The CDR3 DNA reads as TGCGCCAGCAGCCGAGGGACTTCCAGCTCCTACGAGCAGTACTTC. This translates into CASSRGTSSSYEQYF.

The chain has TRBV20-1 and TRBJ2-5; the D is unclear. CDR1 is DFQATT and CDR2 is SNEGSKA in the germline V gene (reference sequence). V was cut by 7 bases and J by 2 bases, with 8 bases left in between. This CDR3 is built from 11 residues. CDR3 protein: CSGLLQETQYF. The CDR3 coding sequence is TGCAGTGGACTTCTTCAAGAGACCCAGTACTTC.

This clone was detected only once. V and J are TRBV30 and TRBJ2-3, with D perhaps TRBD2 (7 bases). CDR3 size: 13 residues. Germline lookup yields CDR1 GTSNPN and CDR2 SVGIG (reference sequence). CDR3 nucleotides: TGTGCTGCCGGGGGGCTGGGCACAGATACGCAGTATTTT. Translation gives CAAGGLGTDTQYF. The variable domain in full, with the rest retrieved from reference TRBV30 and TRBJ2-3, is SQTIHQWPATLVQPVGSPLSLECTVEGTSNPNLYWYRQAAGRGLQLLFYSVGIGQISSEVPQNLSASRPQDRQFILSSKKLLLSDSGFYLCAAGGLGTDTQYFGPGTRLTVL.

V and J are TRBV9 and TRBJ2-3; 13 bases are a match to TRBD2. Trimming cost V 3 bases and J 1 base; bases outside gene matches: 5. The CDR3 extends over 17 amino acids. Germline assignment: CDR1 SGDLS and CDR2 YYNGEE. Here the CDR3 DNA reads TGTGCCAGCAGCGGGGGACTAGCGGGATGGGGCACAGATACGCAGTATTTT. This translates into CASSGGLAGWGTDTQYF.

The V call is TRBV2, the J call TRBJ2-7, with D tentatively TRBD2 (5 bases). This CDR3 has 14 residues. Germline CDR1 SNHLY, CDR2 FYNNEI. Trimming took off 1 base at V and 6 bases at J, with 13 bases between the two ends. The CDR3 coding sequence is TGTGCCAGCAGTGAAGTCCGAAGCCGGGGCGAGCAGTACTTC. Translated: CASSEVRSRGEQYF.

This clone was counted ten times or more. The rearrangement joins TRBV6-4 to TRBJ2-2; TRBD2 agrees at 12 bases. The V gene's germline CDR1 is MRHNA and CDR2 SNTAGT. The V gene end was trimmed by 4 bases and the J gene end by 0 bases; junction bases not matched to a gene: 0. This CDR3 has 16 residues. The CDR3 DNA reads as TGTGCCAGCAGTGGACTAGCGGGAGCGAACACCGGGGAGCTGTTTTTT. Its protein is CASSGLAGANTGELFF.

The chain recombines TRBV28 with TRBJ2-1, with 8 bases aligning to TRBD1. The junction had 3 bases not matched to a gene; V was cut back by 1 base and J by 4 bases. There are 15 residues in the CDR3. The germline V gene has CDR1 MDHEN and CDR2 SYDVKM. The CDR3 nucleotides are TGTGCCAGCAGTTTATCCGGGACAGGATACAATGAGCAGTTCTTC. It translates to CASSLSGTGYNEQFF.

The chain couples TRBV15 to TRBJ2-1; 9 bases align to TRBD1. Germline V gives CDR1 LNHNV, CDR2 YYDKDF (reference sequence). V lost 3 bases to trimming and J lost 6 bases; unmatched junction nucleotides: 6. The CDR3 covers 15 residues. The CDR3: CATSRGQGGFNEQFF. In DNA form, the CDR3 reads TGTGCCACCAGCAGGGGACAGGGAGGGTTCAATGAGCAGTTCTTC.

The chain carries TRBV5-6 and TRBJ2-2; perhaps TRBD1 as D (6 bases). The length of the CDR3 is 16 residues. V lost 5 bases, J lost 5 bases, and 19 bases lay in between. The germline CDR1 and CDR2 sequences are SGHDT and YYEEEE. In DNA form, the CDR3 reads TGTGCCAGCAGTTTCCTAACCGGGACAAAAACCGGGGAGCTGTTTTTT. Amino acid sequence: CASSFLTGTKTGELFF.

This clone showed up just a few times. This sample includes further DNA sequences coding for the same CDR3. The rearrangement uses TRBV28 and TRBJ2-1, with TRBD2 matching 12 bases. The ends lost 2 bases at V and 5 bases at J; junction bases unmatched: 1. The CDR3 has 15 residues. The germline V gene has CDR1 MDHEN and CDR2 SYDVKM. The CDR3 DNA sequence: TGTGCCAGCAGTTTACTAGCGGGGGGGAACAATGAGCAGTTCTTC. This encodes CASSLLAGGNNEQFF.

The chain links TRBV9 to TRBJ2-2, with TRBD1 as a possible D gene (5 bases). Germline V lookup: CDR1 SGDLS, CDR2 YYNGEE. This CDR3 is 17 amino acids long. The germline V and J ends were trimmed by 0 bases and 3 bases, with 15 bases remaining between them. For the CDR3, the DNA is TGTGCCAGCAGCGTAGGGTATATGGGGCCTGACACCGGGGAGCTGTTTTTT. Its translation is CASSVGYMGPDTGELFF.

The J gene is TRBJ1-4, the V gene TRBV19, with 9 bases identical to TRBD1. The CDR3 runs 15 residues. CDR1 and CDR2 from the germline V gene are LNHDA and SQIVND (reference sequence). Trimming removed 3 bases from V and 7 bases from J; junction bases left unmatched: 6. This CDR3 reads CASSILGQGREKLFF. For the CDR3, the DNA is TGTGCCAGTAGTATCCTGGGACAGGGTCGTGAAAAACTGTTTTTT.

The rearrangement uses TRBV28 and TRBJ1-1; D unresolved. This CDR3 spans 14 amino acids. Trimming shortened V by 7 bases and J by 3 bases, and 15 bases separated the two germline ends. CDR1 and CDR2 from the germline V gene are MDHEN and SYDVKM. The CDR3 DNA reads as TGTGCCAGCACCTTTTTCCCCCAGGACACTGAAGCTTTCTTT. Amino acids: CASTFFPQDTEAFF.

About this clone itself: Distinct nucleotide sequences in the sample also encode this CDR3. CDR3 bases: TGTGCCAGCAGTTTAGGGGACAGCTACGAGCAGTACTTC. It yields the protein CASSLGDSYEQYF. This chain joins TRBV28 and TRBJ2-7, with 7 bases lining up with TRBD1. J gave up 3 bases and V 2 bases, and 1 base lay outside the gene matches. This CDR3 comprises 13 residues. From germline, CDR1 is MDHEN and CDR2 SYDVKM.

The chain couples TRBV5-1 to TRBJ2-1; 9 bases line up with TRBD2. The CDR3 consists of 16 residues. The germline CDR1 and CDR2 sequences are SGHRS and YFSETQ. The V and J ends lost 4 bases and 2 bases, in that order; junction bases with no gene match: 7. The CDR3 sequence is CASSRGSSGAYNEQFF. For the CDR3, the DNA is TGCGCCAGCAGCAGGGGCTCTAGCGGGGCCTACAATGAGCAGTTCTTC.

This clone was observed a single time. The chain joins TRBV9 to TRBJ2-5, with TRBD2 matching over 16 bases. This CDR3 region has 19 residues. With V trimmed by 3 bases and J by 4 bases, 12 bases remained unmatched. The germline gives CDR1 SGDLS, CDR2 YYNGEE. The CDR3 loop is CASSAYPGLAGGRGETQYF. Here the CDR3 DNA reads TGTGCCAGCAGCGCGTACCCGGGACTAGCGGGAGGGAGGGGAGAGACCCAGTACTTC.

This rearrangement joins TRBV7-3 to TRBJ2-1; 13 nucleotides align to TRBD2. Germline V gene data show CDR1 as SGHTA and CDR2 as FQGTGA. CDR3 size: 20 residues. The junction had 18 bases not matched to a gene; V was cut back by 5 bases and J by 5 bases. CDR3 residues: CASSKGTSGKRGIFHNEQFF. CDR3 nucleotide sequence: TGTGCCAGCAGCAAGGGGACTAGCGGGAAGAGAGGGATTTTTCACAATGAGCAGTTCTTC. Full variable domain (missing parts from reference TRBV7-3 and TRBJ2-1): GAGVSQTPSNKVTEKGKYVELRCDPISGHTALYWYRQSLGQGPEFLIYFQGTGAADDSGLPNDRFFAVRPEGSVSTLKIQRTERGDSAVYLCASSKGTSGKRGIFHNEQFFGPGTRLTVL.

The V call is TRBV5-1, the J call TRBJ2-7; D might be TRBD1 (7 bases). V lost 4 bases and J lost 6, with 20 bases in between. The CDR3 runs 15 residues. The germline CDR1 and CDR2 sequences are SGHRS and YFSETQ. For the CDR3, the DNA is TGCGCCAGCAGCCTGACGGCGGGGACAGATCTCGAGCAGTACTTC. Protein sequence: CASSLTAGTDLEQYF.

The V call is TRBV9, the J call TRBJ1-1; D might be TRBD1 (5 bases). Looked up from germline, CDR1 is SGDLS and CDR2 is YYNGEE. This CDR3 spans 13 amino acids. V was trimmed by 4 bases and J by 6 bases, leaving 13 bases between them. The CDR3 loop is CASSTGATSEAFF. CDR3 sequence (DNA): TGTGCCAGCAGCACAGGCGCCACCTCTGAAGCTTTCTTT. The full variable domain, in which reference TRBV9 and TRBJ1-1 provide the parts outside the CDR3, is DSGVTQTPKHLITATGQRVTLRCSPRSGDLSVYWYQQSLDQGLQFLIQYYNGEERAKGNILERFSAQQFPDLHSELNLSSLELGDSALYFCASSTGATSEAFFGQGTRLTVV.

CDR3 sequence (DNA): TGCGCCAGCAGCCCAGGTCCCGGGACAGGAAACAATGAGCAGTTCTTC. Amino acid sequence: CASSPGPGTGNNEQFF. The chain employs TRBV5-1 and TRBJ2-1; 8 nucleotides line up with TRBD1. This CDR3 has 16 residues. J was trimmed by 5 bases and V by 4 bases; bases with no gene match: 11. Per the germline V gene, CDR1 is SGHRS and CDR2 is YFSETQ.

The chain joins TRBV5-1 to TRBJ1-2; 10 nucleotides line up with TRBD1. Germline loops: CDR1 SGHRS, CDR2 YFSETQ. Losses at the gene ends were 3 bases for V and 4 bases for J; bases not matched to a gene: 9. CDR3 length equals 16 residues. In nucleotides, the CDR3 is TGCGCCAGCAGCTCAGGACCGGGACAGGGGTTCTATGGCTACACCTTC. This sequence encodes CASSSGPGQGFYGYTF.

V usage is TRBV30 and J usage is TRBJ2-7; perhaps TRBD2 as D (6 bases). CDR3 size: 13 residues. V lost 0 bases to trimming and J lost 5 bases, with 11 bases between them. Germline V gene sequence: CDR1 GTSNPN, CDR2 SVGIG (reference sequence). The CDR3 is CAWSVGGGHEQYF. The CDR3 DNA reads as TGTGCCTGGAGTGTGGGAGGTGGGCACGAGCAGTACTTC.

The gene calls are TRBV29-1 and TRBJ2-2; D perhaps matches TRBD2 (5 bases). Germline V gene data show CDR1 as SQVTM and CDR2 as ANQGSEA. This CDR3 contains 15 residues. V shed 3 bases and J shed 4 bases, with 15 bases lying between them. CDR3 amino acids: CSVESAPAGTGELFF. CDR3 bases: TGCAGCGTTGAGTCCGCGCCGGCGGGCACCGGGGAGCTGTTTTTT.

This chain links TRBV2 with TRBJ1-1; D gene unclear. This CDR3 is 13 amino acids long. Germline V gene data show CDR1 as SNHLY and CDR2 as FYNNEI. The V gene lost 3 bases and the J gene lost 1 base, with 6 bases spanning the gap. The CDR3 nucleotides are TGTGCCAGCAGTGATTGGCAGAACACTGAAGCTTTCTTT. The encoded protein is CASSDWQNTEAFF.

The J gene is TRBJ2-7, the V gene TRBV4-1; the match to TRBD1 covers 9 bases. Trimming took 4 bases from V and 1 from J; bases not matched to a gene: 8. In germline, CDR1 is MGHRA, CDR2 YSYEKL. The CDR3 is 16 residues long. The CDR3 reads CASSLPRTGESYEQYF. CDR3 sequence (DNA): TGCGCCAGCAGCCTTCCACGGACAGGGGAATCCTACGAGCAGTACTTC.